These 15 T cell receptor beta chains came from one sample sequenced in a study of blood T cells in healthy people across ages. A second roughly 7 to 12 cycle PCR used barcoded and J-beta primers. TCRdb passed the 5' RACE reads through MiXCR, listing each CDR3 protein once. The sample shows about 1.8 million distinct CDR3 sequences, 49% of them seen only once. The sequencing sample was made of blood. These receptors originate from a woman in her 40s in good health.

The CDR3, as DNA: TGCGCCAGCAGCCAAGTCTTGATGGGGGGATCGCGGAATGAGCAGTTCTTC. Amino acids: CASSQVLMGGSRNEQFF. V gene TRBV4-3 combines with J gene TRBJ2-1, with TRBD2 as a possible D gene (6 bases). This CDR3 is built from 17 residues. The V end lost 1 base, the J end lost 7 bases, and 20 bases lay between the germline ends. Germline assignment: CDR1 LGHNA and CDR2 YSLEER.

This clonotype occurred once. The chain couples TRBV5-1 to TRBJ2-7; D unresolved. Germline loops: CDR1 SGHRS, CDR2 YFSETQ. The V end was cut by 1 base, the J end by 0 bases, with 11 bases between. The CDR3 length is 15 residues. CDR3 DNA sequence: TGCGCCAGCAGCTTGCGGACCCCTAGCTCCTACGAGCAGTACTTC. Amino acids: CASSLRTPSSYEQYF.

The CDR3: CASSLSRVYPNSPLHF. CDR3 nucleotides: TGTGCCAGCAGTTTATCAAGAGTATACCCTAATTCACCCCTCCACTTT. J is TRBJ1-6 and V is TRBV27; D unresolved. The CDR3 contains 16 residues. The germline V gene has CDR1 MNHEY and CDR2 SMNVEV (reference sequence). V dropped 0 bases and J dropped 6 bases, with 12 bases sitting between them.

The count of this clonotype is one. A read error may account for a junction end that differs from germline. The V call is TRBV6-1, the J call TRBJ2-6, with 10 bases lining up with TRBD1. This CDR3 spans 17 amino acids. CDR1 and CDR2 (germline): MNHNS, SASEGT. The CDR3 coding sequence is TGTGCCAGCAAACCGGGACAGGGGATCTCTGAGGCCAACGTCCTGACTTTC. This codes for CASKPGQGISEANVLTF.

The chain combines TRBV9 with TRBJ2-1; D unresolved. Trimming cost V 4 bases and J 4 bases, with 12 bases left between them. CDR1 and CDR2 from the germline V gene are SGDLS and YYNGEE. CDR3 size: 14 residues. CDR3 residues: CASSSDGSYNEQFF. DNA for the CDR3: TGTGCCAGCAGCTCAGACGGCAGTTACAATGAGCAGTTCTTC.

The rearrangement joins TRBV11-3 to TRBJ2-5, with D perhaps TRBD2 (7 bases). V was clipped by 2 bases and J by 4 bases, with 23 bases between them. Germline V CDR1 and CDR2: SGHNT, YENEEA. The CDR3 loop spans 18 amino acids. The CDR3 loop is CASSLRIRGASFRETQYF. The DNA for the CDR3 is TGTGCCAGCAGCTTACGGATACGGGGGGCCTCCTTCAGAGAGACCCAGTACTTC.

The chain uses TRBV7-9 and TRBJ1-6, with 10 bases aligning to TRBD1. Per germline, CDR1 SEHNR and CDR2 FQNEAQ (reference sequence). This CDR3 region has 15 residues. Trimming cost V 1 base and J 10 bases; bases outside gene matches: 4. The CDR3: CASSLGDRGKSPLHF. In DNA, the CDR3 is TGTGCCAGCAGCTTAGGGGACAGGGGCAAGTCACCCCTCCACTTT.

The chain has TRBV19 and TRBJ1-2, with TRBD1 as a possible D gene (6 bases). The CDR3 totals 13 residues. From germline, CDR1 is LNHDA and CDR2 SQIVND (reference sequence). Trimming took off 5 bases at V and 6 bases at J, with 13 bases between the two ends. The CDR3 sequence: CASSATGNDGYTF. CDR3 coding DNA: TGTGCCAGTAGTGCCACAGGGAACGATGGCTACACCTTC. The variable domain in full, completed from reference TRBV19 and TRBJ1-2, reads DGGITQSPKYLFRKEGQNVTLSCEQNLNHDAMYWYRQDPGQGLRLIYYSQIVNDFQKGDIAEGYSVSREKKESFPLTVTSAQKNPTAFYLCASSATGNDGYTFGSGTRLTVV.

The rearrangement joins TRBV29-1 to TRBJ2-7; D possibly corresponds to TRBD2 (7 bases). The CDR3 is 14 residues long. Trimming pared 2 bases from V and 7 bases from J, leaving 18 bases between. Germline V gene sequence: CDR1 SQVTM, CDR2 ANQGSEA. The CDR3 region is CSVESPWGGNEQYF. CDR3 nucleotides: TGCAGCGTTGAATCGCCTTGGGGGGGCAATGAGCAGTACTTC.

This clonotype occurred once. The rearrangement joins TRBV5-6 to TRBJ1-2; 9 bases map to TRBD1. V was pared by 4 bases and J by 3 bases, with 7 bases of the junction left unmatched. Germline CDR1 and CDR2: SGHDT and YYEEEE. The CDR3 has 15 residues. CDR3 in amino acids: CASSPQGAVYYGYTF. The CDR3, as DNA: TGTGCCAGCAGCCCACAGGGGGCTGTGTACTATGGCTACACCTTC. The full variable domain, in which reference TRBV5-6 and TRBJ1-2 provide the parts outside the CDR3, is DAGVTQSPTHLIKTRGQQVTLRCSPKSGHDTVSWYQQALGQGPQFIFQYYEEEERQRGNFPDRFSGHQFPNYSSELNVNALLLGDSALYLCASSPQGAVYYGYTFGSGTRLTVV.

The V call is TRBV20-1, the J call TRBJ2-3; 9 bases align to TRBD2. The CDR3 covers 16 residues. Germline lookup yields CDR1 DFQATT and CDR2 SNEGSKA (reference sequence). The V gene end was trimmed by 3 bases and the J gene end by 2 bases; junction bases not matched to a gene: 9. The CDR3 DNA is TGCAGTGCTAGGGAGGCTAGCGGGGCGGACACAGATACGCAGTATTTT. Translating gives CSAREASGADTDTQYF.

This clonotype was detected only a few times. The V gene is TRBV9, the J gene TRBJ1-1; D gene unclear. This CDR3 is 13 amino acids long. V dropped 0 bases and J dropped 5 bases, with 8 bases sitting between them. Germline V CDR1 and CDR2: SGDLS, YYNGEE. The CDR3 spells CASSVGGATEAFF. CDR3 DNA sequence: TGTGCCAGCAGCGTAGGGGGAGCGACTGAAGCTTTCTTT.

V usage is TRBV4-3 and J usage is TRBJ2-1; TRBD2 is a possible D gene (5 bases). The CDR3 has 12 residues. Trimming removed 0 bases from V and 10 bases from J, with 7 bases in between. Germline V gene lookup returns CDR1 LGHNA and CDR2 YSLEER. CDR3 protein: CASSQDGVEQFF. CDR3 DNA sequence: TGCGCCAGCAGCCAAGACGGGGTGGAGCAGTTCTTC.

This chain's CDR3 is CATKEPSQGRNEQYF. As DNA, the CDR3 is TGTGCCACCAAAGAGCCTTCTCAGGGGAGGAACGAGCAGTACTTC. The gene calls are TRBV27 and TRBJ2-7; D could derive from TRBD1 or TRBD2 (6 bases each). CDR1 and CDR2 from the germline V gene are MNHEY and SMNVEV (reference sequence). Trimming cost V 10 bases and J 5 bases, with 24 bases left between them. The CDR3 spans 15 residues.

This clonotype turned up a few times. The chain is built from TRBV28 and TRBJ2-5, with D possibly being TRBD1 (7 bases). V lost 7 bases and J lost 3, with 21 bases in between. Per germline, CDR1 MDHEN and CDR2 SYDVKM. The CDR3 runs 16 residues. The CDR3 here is CASKSDRAGGEETQYF. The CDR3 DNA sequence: TGTGCCAGCAAATCAGACAGGGCTGGAGGGGAAGAGACCCAGTACTTC. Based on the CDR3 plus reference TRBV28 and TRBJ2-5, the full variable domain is DVKVTQSSRYLVKRTGEKVFLECVQDMDHENMFWYRQDPGLGLRLIYFSYDVKMKEKGDIPEGYSVSREKKERFSLILESASTNQTSMYLCASKSDRAGGEETQYFGPGTRLLVL.